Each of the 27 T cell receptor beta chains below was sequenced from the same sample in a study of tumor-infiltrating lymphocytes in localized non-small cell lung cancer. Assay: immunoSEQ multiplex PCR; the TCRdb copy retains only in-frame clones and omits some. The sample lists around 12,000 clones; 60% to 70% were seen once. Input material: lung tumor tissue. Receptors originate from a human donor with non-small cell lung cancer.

CDR3 coding DNA: TGTGCCAGCAGCCCCACGGATGGCAATCAGCCCCAGCATTTT. This translates into CASSPTDGNQPQHF. The J gene is TRBJ1-5, the V gene TRBV5-8; D not certain. Germline CDR1 SGHTS, CDR2 YDEGEE. This CDR3 has 14 residues. V dropped 4 bases and J dropped 2 bases, with 10 bases sitting between them.

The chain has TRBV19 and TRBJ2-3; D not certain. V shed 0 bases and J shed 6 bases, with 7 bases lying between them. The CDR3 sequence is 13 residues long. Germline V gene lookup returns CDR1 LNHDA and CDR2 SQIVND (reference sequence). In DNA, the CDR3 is TGTGCCAGTAGTATAGACCCAGCTGATACGCAGTATTTT. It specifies CASSIDPADTQYF. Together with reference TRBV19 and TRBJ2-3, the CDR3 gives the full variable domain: DGGITQSPKYLFRKEGQNVTLSCEQNLNHDAMYWYRQDPGQGLRLIYYSQIVNDFQKGDIAEGYSVSREKKESFPLTVTSAQKNPTAFYLCASSIDPADTQYFGPGTRLTVL.

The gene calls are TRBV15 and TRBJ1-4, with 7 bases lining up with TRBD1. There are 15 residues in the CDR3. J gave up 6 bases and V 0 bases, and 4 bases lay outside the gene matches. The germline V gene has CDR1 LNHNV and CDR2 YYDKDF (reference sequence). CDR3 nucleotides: TGTGCCACCAGCAGAGAGCTGCAGGGGGATGAAAAACTGTTTTTT. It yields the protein CATSRELQGDEKLFF. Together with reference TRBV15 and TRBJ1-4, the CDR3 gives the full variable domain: DAMVIQNPRYQVTQFGKPVTLSCSQTLNHNVMYWYQQKSSQAPKLLFHYYDKDFNNEADTPDNFQSRRPNTSFCFLDIRSPGLGDTAMYLCATSRELQGDEKLFFGSGTQLSVL.

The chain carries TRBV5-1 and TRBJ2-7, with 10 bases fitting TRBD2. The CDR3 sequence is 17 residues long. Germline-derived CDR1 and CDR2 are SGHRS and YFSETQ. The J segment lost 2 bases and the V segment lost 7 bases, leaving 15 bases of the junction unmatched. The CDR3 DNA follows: TGCGCCAGCGGAACCGGGACTAGCGCCTCCTCCCCCTACGAGCAGTACTTC. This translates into CASGTGTSASSPYEQYF.

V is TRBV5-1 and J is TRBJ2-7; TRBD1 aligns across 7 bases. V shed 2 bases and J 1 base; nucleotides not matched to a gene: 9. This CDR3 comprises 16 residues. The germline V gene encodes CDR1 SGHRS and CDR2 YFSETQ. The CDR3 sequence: CASSLGTAIGSYEQYF. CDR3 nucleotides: TGCGCCAGCAGCTTAGGGACAGCCATAGGATCCTACGAGCAGTACTTC. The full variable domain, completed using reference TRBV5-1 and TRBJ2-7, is KAGVTQTPRYLIKTRGQQVTLSCSPISGHRSVSWYQQTPGQGLQFLFEYFSETQRNKGNFPGRFSGRQFSNSRSEMNVSTLELGDSALYLCASSLGTAIGSYEQYFGPGTRLTVT.

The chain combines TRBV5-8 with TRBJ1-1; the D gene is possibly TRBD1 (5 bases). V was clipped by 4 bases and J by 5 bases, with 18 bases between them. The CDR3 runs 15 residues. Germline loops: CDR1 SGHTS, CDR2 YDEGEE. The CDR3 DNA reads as TGTGCCAGCAGCCCCCTGCTGGCAGGGAGGACTGAAGCTTTCTTT. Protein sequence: CASSPLLAGRTEAFF.

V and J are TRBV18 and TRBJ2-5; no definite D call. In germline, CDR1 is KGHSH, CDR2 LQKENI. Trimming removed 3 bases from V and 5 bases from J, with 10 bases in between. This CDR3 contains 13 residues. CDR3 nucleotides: TGTGCCAGCTCACCGGGGTTAAGGGAGACCCAGTACTTC. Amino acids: CASSPGLRETQYF.

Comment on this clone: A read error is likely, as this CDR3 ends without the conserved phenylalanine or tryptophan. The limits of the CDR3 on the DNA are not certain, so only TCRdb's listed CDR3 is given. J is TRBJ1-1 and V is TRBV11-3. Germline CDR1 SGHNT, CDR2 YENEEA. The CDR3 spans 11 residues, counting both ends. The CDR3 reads CASSRKVLLSG.

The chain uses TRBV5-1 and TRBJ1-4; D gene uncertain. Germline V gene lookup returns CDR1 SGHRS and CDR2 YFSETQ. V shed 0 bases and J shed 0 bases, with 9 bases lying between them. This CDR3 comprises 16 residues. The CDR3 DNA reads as TGCGCCAGCAGCTTGGCAGGTCATACAACTAATGAAAAACTGTTTTTT. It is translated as CASSLAGHTTNEKLFF.

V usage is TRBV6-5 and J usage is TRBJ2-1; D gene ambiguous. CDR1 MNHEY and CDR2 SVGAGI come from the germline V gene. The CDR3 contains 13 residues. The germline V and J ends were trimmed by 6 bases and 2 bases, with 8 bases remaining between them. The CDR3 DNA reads TGTGCCAGCAGGCACCGTACCTACAATGAGCAGTTCTTC. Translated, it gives CASRHRTYNEQFF.

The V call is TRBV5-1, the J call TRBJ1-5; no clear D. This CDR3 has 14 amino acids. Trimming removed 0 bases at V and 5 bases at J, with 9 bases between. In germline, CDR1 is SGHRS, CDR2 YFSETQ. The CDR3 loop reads CASSLGGNYQPQHF. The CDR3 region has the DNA TGCGCCAGCAGCTTGGGGGGAAATTATCAGCCCCAGCATTTT. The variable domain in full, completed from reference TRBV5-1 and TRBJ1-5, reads KAGVTQTPRYLIKTRGQQVTLSCSPISGHRSVSWYQQTPGQGLQFLFEYFSETQRNKGNFPGRFSGRQFSNSRSEMNVSTLELGDSALYLCASSLGGNYQPQHFGDGTRLSIL.

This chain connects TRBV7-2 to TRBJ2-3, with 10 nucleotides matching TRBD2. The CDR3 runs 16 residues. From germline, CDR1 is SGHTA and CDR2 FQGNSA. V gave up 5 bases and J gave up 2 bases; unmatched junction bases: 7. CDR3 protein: CASSTVAGGYTDTQYF. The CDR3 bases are TGTGCCAGCAGCACCGTAGCGGGAGGATACACAGATACGCAGTATTTT. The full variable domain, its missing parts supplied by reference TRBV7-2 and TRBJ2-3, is GAGVSQSPSNKVTEKGKDVELRCDPISGHTALYWYRQSLGQGLEFLIYFQGNSAPDKSGLPSDRFSAERTGGSVSTLTIQRTQQEDSAVYLCASSTVAGGYTDTQYFGPGTRLTVL.

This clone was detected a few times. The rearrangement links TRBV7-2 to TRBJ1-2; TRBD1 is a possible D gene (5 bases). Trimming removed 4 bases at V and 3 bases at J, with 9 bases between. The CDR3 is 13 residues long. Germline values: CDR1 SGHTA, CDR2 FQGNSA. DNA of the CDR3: TGTGCCAGCAGCTCCACGGGGGACTATGGCTACACCTTC. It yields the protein CASSSTGDYGYTF. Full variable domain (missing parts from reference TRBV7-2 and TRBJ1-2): GAGVSQSPSNKVTEKGKDVELRCDPISGHTALYWYRQSLGQGLEFLIYFQGNSAPDKSGLPSDRFSAERTGGSVSTLTIQRTQQEDSAVYLCASSSTGDYGYTFGSGTRLTVV.

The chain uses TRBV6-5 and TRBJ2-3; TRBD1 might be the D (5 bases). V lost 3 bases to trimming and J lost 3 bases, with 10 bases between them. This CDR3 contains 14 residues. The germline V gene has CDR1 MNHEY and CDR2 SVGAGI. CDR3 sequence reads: CASSYGALTDTQYF. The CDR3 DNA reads TGTGCCAGCAGTTATGGGGCTTTGACAGATACGCAGTATTTT.

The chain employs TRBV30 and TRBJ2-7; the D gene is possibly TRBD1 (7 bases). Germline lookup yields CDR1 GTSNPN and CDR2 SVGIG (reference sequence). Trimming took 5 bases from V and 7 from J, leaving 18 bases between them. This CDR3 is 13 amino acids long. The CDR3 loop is CAWEQGGGREQYF. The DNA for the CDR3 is TGTGCCTGGGAGCAGGGGGGAGGACGGGAGCAGTACTTC.

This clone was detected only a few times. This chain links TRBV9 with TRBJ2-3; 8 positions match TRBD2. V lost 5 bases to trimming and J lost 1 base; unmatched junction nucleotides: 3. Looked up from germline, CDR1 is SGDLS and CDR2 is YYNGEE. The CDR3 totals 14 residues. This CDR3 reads CASSSAGGTDTQYF. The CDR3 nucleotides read TGTGCCAGCAGTTCAGCGGGGGGCACAGATACGCAGTATTTT.

CDR3 region: CASSLANRGSNQPQHF. CDR3 in DNA: TGTGCCAGCAGCTTAGCGAACAGGGGAAGCAATCAGCCCCAGCATTTT. The rearrangement joins TRBV7-2 to TRBJ1-5; TRBD1 matches at 7 bases. Per the germline V gene, CDR1 is SGHTA and CDR2 is FQGNSA. The CDR3 length is 16 residues. V lost 0 bases to trimming and J lost 1 base; unmatched junction nucleotides: 3.

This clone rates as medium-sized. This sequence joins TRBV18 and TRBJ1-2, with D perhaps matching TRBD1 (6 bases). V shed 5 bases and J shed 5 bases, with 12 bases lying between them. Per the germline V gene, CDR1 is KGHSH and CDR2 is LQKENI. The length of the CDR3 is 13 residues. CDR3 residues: CASSVETGYGYTF. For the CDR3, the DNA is TGTGCCAGCTCAGTCGAAACAGGGTATGGCTACACCTTC.

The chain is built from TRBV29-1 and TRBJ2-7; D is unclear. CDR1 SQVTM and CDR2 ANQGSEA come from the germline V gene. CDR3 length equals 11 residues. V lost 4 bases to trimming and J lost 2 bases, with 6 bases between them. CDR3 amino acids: CSVVTAYEQYF. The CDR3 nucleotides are TGCAGCGTTGTAACGGCCTACGAGCAGTACTTC.

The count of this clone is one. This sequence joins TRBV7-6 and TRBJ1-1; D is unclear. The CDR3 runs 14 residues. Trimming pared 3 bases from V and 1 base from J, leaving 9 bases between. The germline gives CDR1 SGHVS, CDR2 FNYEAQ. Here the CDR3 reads CASSLVWQNTEAFF. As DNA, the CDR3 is TGTGCCAGCAGCTTGGTGTGGCAGAACACTGAAGCTTTCTTT.

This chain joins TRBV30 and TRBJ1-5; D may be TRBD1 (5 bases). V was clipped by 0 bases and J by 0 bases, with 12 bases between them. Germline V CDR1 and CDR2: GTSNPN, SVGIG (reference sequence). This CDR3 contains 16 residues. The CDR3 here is CAWSVRTSYSNQPQHF. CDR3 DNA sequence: TGTGCCTGGAGTGTACGGACATCTTATAGCAATCAGCCCCAGCATTTT. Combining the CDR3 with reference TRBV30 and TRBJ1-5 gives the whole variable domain SQTIHQWPATLVQPVGSPLSLECTVEGTSNPNLYWYRQAAGRGLQLLFYSVGIGQISSEVPQNLSASRPQDRQFILSSKKLLLSDSGFYLCAWSVRTSYSNQPQHFGDGTRLSIL.

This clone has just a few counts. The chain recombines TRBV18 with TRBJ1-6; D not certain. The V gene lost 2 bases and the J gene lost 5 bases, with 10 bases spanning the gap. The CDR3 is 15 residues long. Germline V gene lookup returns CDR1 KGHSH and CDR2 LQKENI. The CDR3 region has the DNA TGTGCCAGCTCACCAGCCGAGACCGATAATTCACCCCTCCACTTT. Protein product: CASSPAETDNSPLHF.

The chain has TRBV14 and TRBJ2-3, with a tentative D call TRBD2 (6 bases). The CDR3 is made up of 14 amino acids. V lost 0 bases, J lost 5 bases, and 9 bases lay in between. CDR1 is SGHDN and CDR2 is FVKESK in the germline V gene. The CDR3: CASSQELAVDTQYF. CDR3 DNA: TGTGCCAGCAGCCAAGAACTAGCAGTAGATACGCAGTATTTT.

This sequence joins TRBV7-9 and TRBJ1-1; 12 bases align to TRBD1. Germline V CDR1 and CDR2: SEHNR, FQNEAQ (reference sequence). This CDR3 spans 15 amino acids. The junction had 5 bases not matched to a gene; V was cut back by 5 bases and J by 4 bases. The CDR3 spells CASSPGQGASTEAFF. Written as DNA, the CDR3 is TGTGCCAGCAGCCCGGGACAGGGGGCAAGCACTGAAGCTTTCTTT. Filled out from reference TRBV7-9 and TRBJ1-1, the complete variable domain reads DTGVSQNPRHKITKRGQNVTFRCDPISEHNRLYWYRQTLGQGPEFLTYFQNEAQLEKSRLLSDRFSAERPKGSFSTLEIQRTEQGDSAMYLCASSPGQGASTEAFFGQGTRLTVV.

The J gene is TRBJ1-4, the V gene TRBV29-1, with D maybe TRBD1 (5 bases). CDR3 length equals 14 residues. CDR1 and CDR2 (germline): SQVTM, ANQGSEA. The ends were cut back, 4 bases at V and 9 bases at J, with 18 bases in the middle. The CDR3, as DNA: TGCAGCGTTGTTTTTCCGGGGGGGGAGAAAAAACTGTTTTTT. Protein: CSVVFPGGEKKLFF.

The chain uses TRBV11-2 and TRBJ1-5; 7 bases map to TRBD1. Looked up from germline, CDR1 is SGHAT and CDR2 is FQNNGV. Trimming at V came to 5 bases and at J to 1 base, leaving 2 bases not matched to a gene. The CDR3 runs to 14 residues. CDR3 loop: CASSQGQSNQPQHF. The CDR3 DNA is TGTGCCAGCAGCCAGGGACAGAGCAATCAGCCCCAGCATTTT.

In DNA, the CDR3 is TGTGCCAGCAGTGCAAACAGGGGTGGGCAAGAGACCCAGTACTTC. This encodes CASSANRGGQETQYF. The chain combines TRBV6-1 with TRBJ2-5; 7 positions match TRBD1. Unmatched junction bases numbered 7, after V lost 4 bases and J lost 2 bases. Germline CDR1 reads MNHNS; CDR2 reads SASEGT. This CDR3 has 15 residues.